What follows are 21 T cell receptor beta chains derived from one specimen sequenced in a study of blood T cell repertoires in COVID-19. TCRdb's copy holds only in-frame clones and misses some; the assay was immunoSEQ multiplex PCR. The table has roughly 220,000 clones, around 88% seen once. The material sequenced was PBMCs or T cells enriched from blood (not recorded which). The receptor set was obtained from a woman in her forties or fifties with acute COVID-19.

V gene TRBV11-2 combines with J gene TRBJ2-7; 8 bases agree with TRBD2. The CDR3 totals 14 residues. Germline values: CDR1 SGHAT, CDR2 FQNNGV. V was pared by 3 bases and J by 3 bases, with 4 bases of the junction left unmatched. The chain's CDR3 is CASSLASGRYEQYF. CDR3 DNA: TGTGCCAGCAGCTTGGCTAGCGGGCGCTACGAGCAGTACTTC.

The V call is TRBV9, the J call TRBJ2-1; 8 bases align to TRBD1. Per the germline V gene, CDR1 is SGDLS and CDR2 is YYNGEE. Unmatched junction bases numbered 9, after V lost 5 bases and J lost 2 bases. The CDR3 runs 16 residues. CDR3 coding DNA: TGTGCCAGCAGTGGCAGGGGGCGTGCTGCCTACAATGAGCAGTTCTTC. It is translated as CASSGRGRAAYNEQFF.

The chain recombines TRBV7-8 with TRBJ1-3, with TRBD1 matching over 8 bases. The length of the CDR3 is 17 residues. Germline V gene lookup returns CDR1 SGHVS and CDR2 FQNEAQ. The V gene end was trimmed by 5 bases and the J gene end by 0 bases; junction bases not matched to a gene: 9. The CDR3 loop is CASSLRDRINSGNTIYF. The CDR3 DNA reads as TGTGCCAGCAGCCTCCGGGACAGGATAAACTCTGGAAACACCATATATTTT.

DNA of the CDR3: TGTGCCAGCACTTGGGACAGGGGAGGCGAGCAGTACTTC. Amino acids: CASTWDRGGEQYF. The chain recombines TRBV6-5 with TRBJ2-7, with 10 bases matching TRBD1. The CDR3 has 13 residues. Losses at the gene ends were 7 bases for V and 6 bases for J; bases not matched to a gene: 6. Germline CDR1 MNHEY, CDR2 SVGAGI.

The chain has TRBV24-1 and TRBJ1-5; D might be TRBD1 (6 bases). V was cut by 5 bases and J by 6 bases, with 10 bases left in between. Germline CDR1 is KGHDR and CDR2 is SFDVKD. CDR3 size: 13 residues. The CDR3 nucleotides read TGTGCCACCAGTGTTACAGGGTTTCAGCCCCAGCATTTT. Protein: CATSVTGFQPQHF.

The J gene is TRBJ2-7, the V gene TRBV30, with 8 nucleotides matching TRBD2. This CDR3 contains 16 residues. The V gene end was trimmed by 0 bases and the J gene end by 6 bases; junction bases not matched to a gene: 13. Germline CDR1 GTSNPN, CDR2 SVGIG (reference sequence). The CDR3 protein is CAWSVLLGTRRSEQYF. In nucleotides, the CDR3 is TGTGCCTGGAGTGTACTACTCGGGACTAGAAGGAGCGAGCAGTACTTC.

V and J are TRBV28 and TRBJ2-1; TRBD2 matches at 9 bases. The trim removed 1 base at V and 9 bases at J, leaving 7 bases unmatched. Germline lookup yields CDR1 MDHEN and CDR2 SYDVKM. The CDR3 loop spans 15 amino acids. As DNA, the CDR3 is TGTGCCAGCAGTTTATCTGCTAGCGGGGTCGCTGAGCAGTTCTTC. It encodes CASSLSASGVAEQFF.

The chain uses TRBV3-1 (or the pseudogene TRBV3-2) and TRBJ2-7, with 8 bases fitting TRBD1. Trimming removed 3 bases from V and 7 bases from J; junction bases left unmatched: 8. CDR3 length: 14 amino acids. Germline assignment: CDR1 LGHDT and CDR2 YNNKEL (reference sequence). The chain's CDR3 is CASSHWTGPREQYF. In DNA form, the CDR3 reads TGTGCCAGCAGCCACTGGACAGGGCCGAGGGAGCAGTACTTC.

This rearrangement joins TRBV4-3 to TRBJ2-1; 9 nucleotides agree with TRBD2. This CDR3 region has 17 residues. Germline loops: CDR1 LGHNA, CDR2 YSLEER. V lost 4 bases, J lost 1 base, and 8 bases stayed unmatched. Here the CDR3 DNA reads TGCGCCAGCAGCCTGGCCGCTAGCGGGGCTTCCTACAATGAGCAGTTCTTC. This gives the protein CASSLAASGASYNEQFF.

This clone appeared once. The chain carries TRBV27 and TRBJ2-7, with 8 bases identical to TRBD2. This CDR3 has 13 amino acids. After removal of 6 bases from V and 5 bases from J, the junction contained 6 bases not matched to a gene. The germline gives CDR1 MNHEY, CDR2 SMNVEV (reference sequence). CDR3 nucleotides: TGTGCCAGCAGCCGGGAGGGCCGGAACGAGCAGTACTTC. Amino acids: CASSREGRNEQYF.

V usage is TRBV18 and J usage is TRBJ2-5; 7 bases fit TRBD1. This CDR3 comprises 13 residues. Trimming took 4 bases from V and 2 from J; bases not matched to a gene: 1. CDR1 and CDR2 (germline): KGHSH, LQKENI. The CDR3 loop is CASSRDRQETQYF. The CDR3 nucleotides read TGTGCCAGCTCACGGGACAGACAAGAGACCCAGTACTTC.

This clone has just one count. V and J are TRBV11-3 and TRBJ2-1, with D unresolved. CDR1 and CDR2 (germline): SGHNT, YENEEA. The CDR3 is made up of 17 amino acids. V was shortened by 0 bases and J by 0 bases, with 12 bases between the two germline ends. CDR3 sequence (DNA): TGTGCCAGCAGCTTAGATGCCCAGGTTAGCTCCTACAATGAGCAGTTCTTC. This sequence encodes CASSLDAQVSSYNEQFF.

The CDR3, as DNA: TGCAGTGCTAGTGGCCTAGCGGGACCGTCCTACGAGCAGTACTTC. It is translated as CSASGLAGPSYEQYF. This chain uses TRBV20-1 with TRBJ2-7, with 9 bases identical to TRBD2. CDR1 is DFQATT, CDR2 SNEGSKA, per germline (reference sequence). This CDR3 is built from 15 residues. Trimming at V came to 3 bases and at J to 1 base, leaving 7 bases not matched to a gene.

The table lists this clone with a few counts. This chain uses TRBV30 with TRBJ1-2; the D is unclear. The CDR3 sequence is 13 residues long. CDR1 and CDR2 from the germline V gene are GTSNPN and SVGIG (reference sequence). V gave up 2 bases and J gave up 8 bases, with 15 bases separating them. CDR3 region: CAWSRASLKGYTF. CDR3 DNA: TGTGCCTGGAGTCGTGCGTCTTTGAAAGGCTACACCTTC.

V is TRBV19 and J is TRBJ1-5, with 12 bases that match TRBD1. Trimming removed 6 bases from V and 7 bases from J; junction bases left unmatched: 4. Germline values: CDR1 LNHDA, CDR2 SQIVND (reference sequence). This CDR3 spans 14 amino acids. The DNA of the CDR3 is TGTGCCAGTAGCGGGACAGGGGGCTGGCAGCCCCAGCATTTT. It is translated as CASSGTGGWQPQHF.

The V and J genes are TRBV14 and TRBJ2-3, with 7 nucleotides matching TRBD2. Germline loops: CDR1 SGHDN, CDR2 FVKESK. V was pared by 0 bases and J by 2 bases, with 14 bases of the junction left unmatched. The CDR3 spans 19 residues. CDR3 region: CASSQDSWGGLVVTDTQYF. CDR3 DNA sequence: TGTGCCAGCAGCCAAGATTCATGGGGTGGACTAGTGGTCACAGATACGCAGTATTTT.

J is TRBJ1-6 and V is TRBV27; 8 bases line up with TRBD1. The CDR3 contains 15 residues. V shed 4 bases and J 9 bases; nucleotides not matched to a gene: 8. CDR1 and CDR2 from the germline V gene are MNHEY and SMNVEV (reference sequence). The CDR3 nucleotides read TGTGCCAGCAGTTCCCTCGGGACAGGAGGTTCACCCCTCCACTTT. Its translation is CASSSLGTGGSPLHF.

The V call is TRBV5-5, the J call TRBJ1-4; D gene ambiguous. The V gene's germline CDR1 is SGHKS and CDR2 YYEKEE (reference sequence). The V end was cut by 3 bases, the J end by 4 bases, with 13 bases between. This CDR3 is built from 15 residues. The DNA of the CDR3 is TGTGCCAGCAGCTCCCTCCTGGAGATTAATGAAAAACTGTTTTTT. Residues: CASSSLLEINEKLFF.

The chain employs TRBV28 and TRBJ2-5; 7 bases match TRBD1. This CDR3 spans 14 amino acids. Germline V gene lookup returns CDR1 MDHEN and CDR2 SYDVKM. V lost 1 base and J lost 5; bases outside the gene matches: 4. CDR3 DNA sequence: TGTGCCAGCAGTTTATATACAGGGGTCGAGACCCAGTACTTC. Translation: CASSLYTGVETQYF.

This chain links TRBV14 with TRBJ2-7; no reliable D call. The germline CDR1 and CDR2 sequences are SGHDN and FVKESK. The CDR3 is 14 residues long. Trimming left V 1 base short and J 2 bases short, with 9 bases between. Written as DNA, the CDR3 is TGTGCCAGCAGCCAAGTTCTCTCCCCCTACGAGCAGTACTTC. It is translated as CASSQVLSPYEQYF.

The gene calls are TRBV2 and TRBJ1-2, with 7 bases matching TRBD1. With 5 bases clipped from V and 1 base from J, the junction kept 1 base outside the gene matches. The CDR3 consists of 13 residues. Germline values: CDR1 SNHLY, CDR2 FYNNEI. The CDR3 DNA reads as TGTGCCAGCAGTAGGGACAGTAACTATGGCTACACCTTC. Its translation: CASSRDSNYGYTF.